The T cell receptor (beta chain) described here comes from a study of regulatory T cells in long-lasting Graves disease. Through Arm-PCR of CDR3 regions and iRepertoire HTBI primers, TCR beta libraries were built. TCRdb called the multiplex PCR reads again in MiXCR, with one record for every CDR3 protein. This sample has under 450,000 distinct CDR3 sequences, with 23% found just once. This clonotype was found many times. Sample time point: persistent/refractory GD, antithyroid drugs over 5 years with positive TRAb. The TCR library was made from RNA extracted from PBMCs. The CDR3 extends over 13 amino acids. Germline trimming cut 3 bases from V and 8 bases from J; bases unmatched to any gene: 6. Germline-derived CDR1 and CDR2 are MDHEN and SYDVKM.

The sequence came from a woman in her thirties or forties with Graves disease. V gene TRBV28 combines with J gene TRBJ1-1, with 7 nucleotides matching TRBD1. The sequences come from peripheral blood mononuclear cells (PBMCs), collected when the disease was refractory, from a patient treated with antithyroid drugs. CDR3 residues: CASSFGPTGEAFF. The CDR3 region has the DNA TGTGCCAGCAGTTTTGGTCCGACAGGGGAAGCTTTCTTT.